This T cell receptor (beta chain) derives from a study of T cells in women clearing cervical HPV infection. Measured with immunoSEQ multiplex PCR; TCRdb has only the in-frame clones, and not every one. This sample contains nearly 20,000 clones. CDR1 SGHRS and CDR2 YFSETQ come from the germline V gene. J gave up 5 bases and V 2 bases, and 5 bases lay outside the gene matches. CDR3 length equals 16 residues. As regards this clone: The read terminates 3 residues ahead of where the CDR3 ends, so the germline J gene completes it.

Input material: blood buffy coat. The V and J genes are TRBV5-1 and TRBJ2-5, with 14 bases lining up with TRBD2. The receptor was derived from a woman aged 18-70 years with a cervical HPV16 infection that either progressed to CIN3+ or cleared (not recorded which). The CDR3 here is CASSLGTSGGSETQYF. Partial CDR3 DNA: TGCGCCAGCAGCTTAGGGACTAGCGGGGGAAGTGAGACC.